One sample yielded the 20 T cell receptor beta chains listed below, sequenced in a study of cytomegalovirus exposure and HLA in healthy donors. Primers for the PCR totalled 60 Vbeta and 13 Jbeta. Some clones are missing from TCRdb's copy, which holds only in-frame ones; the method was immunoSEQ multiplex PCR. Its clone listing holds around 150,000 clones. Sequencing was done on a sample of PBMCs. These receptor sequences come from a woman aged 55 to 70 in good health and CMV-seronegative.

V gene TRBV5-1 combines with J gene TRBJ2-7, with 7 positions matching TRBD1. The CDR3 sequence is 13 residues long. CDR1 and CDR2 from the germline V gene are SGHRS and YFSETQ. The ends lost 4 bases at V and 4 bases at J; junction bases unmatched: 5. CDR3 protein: CASSKPGQYEQYF. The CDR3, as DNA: TGCGCCAGCAGCAAACCGGGACAGTACGAGCAGTACTTC.

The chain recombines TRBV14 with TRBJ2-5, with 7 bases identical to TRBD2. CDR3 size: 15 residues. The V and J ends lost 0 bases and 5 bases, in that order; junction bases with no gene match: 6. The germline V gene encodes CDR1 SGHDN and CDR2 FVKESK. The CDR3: CASSQDLGRSETQYF. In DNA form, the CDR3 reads TGTGCCAGCAGCCAAGATCTCGGGAGGTCGGAGACCCAGTACTTC.

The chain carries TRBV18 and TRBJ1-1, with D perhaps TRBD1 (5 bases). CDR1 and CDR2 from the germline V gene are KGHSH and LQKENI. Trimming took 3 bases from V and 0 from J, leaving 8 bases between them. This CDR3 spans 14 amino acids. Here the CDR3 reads CASSPWGVNTEAFF. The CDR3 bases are TGTGCCAGCTCACCGTGGGGGGTGAACACTGAAGCTTTCTTT.

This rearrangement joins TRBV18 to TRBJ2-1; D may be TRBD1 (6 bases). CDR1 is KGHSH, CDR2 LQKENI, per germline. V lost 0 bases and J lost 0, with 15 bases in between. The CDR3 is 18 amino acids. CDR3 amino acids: CASSPPGLGASSYNEQFF. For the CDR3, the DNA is TGTGCCAGCTCACCACCAGGGCTGGGGGCAAGCTCCTACAATGAGCAGTTCTTC.

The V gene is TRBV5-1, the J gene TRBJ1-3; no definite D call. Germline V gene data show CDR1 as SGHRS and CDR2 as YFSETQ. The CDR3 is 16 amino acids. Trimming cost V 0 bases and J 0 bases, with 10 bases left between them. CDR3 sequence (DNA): TGCGCCAGCAGCTTGGAGCCCCGGAGCTCTGGAAACACCATATATTTT. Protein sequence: CASSLEPRSSGNTIYF.

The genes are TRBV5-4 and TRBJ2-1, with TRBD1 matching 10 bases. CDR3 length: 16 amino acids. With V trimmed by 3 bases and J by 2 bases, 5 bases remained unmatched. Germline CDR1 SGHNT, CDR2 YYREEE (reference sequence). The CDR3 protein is CASSSDRGPPYNEQFF. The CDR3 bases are TGTGCCAGCAGCTCTGACAGGGGGCCTCCCTACAATGAGCAGTTCTTC. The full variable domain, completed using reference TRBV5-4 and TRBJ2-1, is ETGVTQSPTHLIKTRGQQVTLRCSSQSGHNTVSWYQQALGQGPQFIFQYYREEENGRGNFPPRFSGLQFPNYSSELNVNALELDDSALYLCASSSDRGPPYNEQFFGPGTRLTVL.

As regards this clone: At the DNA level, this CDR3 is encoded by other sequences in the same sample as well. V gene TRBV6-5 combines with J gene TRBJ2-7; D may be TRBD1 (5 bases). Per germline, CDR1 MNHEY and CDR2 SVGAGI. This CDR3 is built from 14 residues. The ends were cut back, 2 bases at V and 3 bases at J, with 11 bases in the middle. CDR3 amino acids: CASSYLRQGYEQYF. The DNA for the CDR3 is TGTGCCAGCAGTTACCTCCGCCAGGGCTACGAGCAGTACTTC.

The CDR3 region has the DNA TGTGCCAGAAGCCCCCAGACAGAGCCCTACGAGCAGTACTTC. The encoded protein is CARSPQTEPYEQYF. The rearrangement links TRBV5-3 to TRBJ2-7; tentative D call: TRBD1 (5 bases). TRBV5-3 is marked as an open reading frame, function uncertain. Between the trimmed V and J ends, which lost 4 bases and 2 bases, there was a span of 13 bases. CDR3 size: 14 residues.

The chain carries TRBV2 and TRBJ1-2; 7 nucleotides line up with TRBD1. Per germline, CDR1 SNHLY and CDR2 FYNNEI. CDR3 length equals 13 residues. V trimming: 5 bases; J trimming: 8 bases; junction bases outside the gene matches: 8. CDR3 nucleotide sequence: TGTGCCAGCAGTCAACGGGACAGTCGAGGCTACACCTTC. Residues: CASSQRDSRGYTF.

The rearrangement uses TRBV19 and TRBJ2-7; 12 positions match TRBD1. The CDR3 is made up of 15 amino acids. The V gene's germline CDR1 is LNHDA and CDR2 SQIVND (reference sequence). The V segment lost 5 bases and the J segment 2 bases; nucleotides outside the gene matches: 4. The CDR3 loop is CASSLGTGGTYEQYF. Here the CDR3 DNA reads TGTGCCAGTAGTCTCGGGACAGGGGGCACCTACGAGCAGTACTTC.

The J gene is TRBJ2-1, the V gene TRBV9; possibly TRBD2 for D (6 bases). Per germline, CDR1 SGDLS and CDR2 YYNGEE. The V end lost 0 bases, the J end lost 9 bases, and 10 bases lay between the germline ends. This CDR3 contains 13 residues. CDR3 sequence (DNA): TGTGCCAGCAGCGTAGACCCGACTAGTGAGCAGTTCTTC. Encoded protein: CASSVDPTSEQFF.

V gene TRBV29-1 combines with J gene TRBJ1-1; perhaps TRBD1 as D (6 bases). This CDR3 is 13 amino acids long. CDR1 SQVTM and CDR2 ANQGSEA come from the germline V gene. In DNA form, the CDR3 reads TGCAGTCTAAGGGTTGGGGGCTCCACTGAAGCTTTCTTT. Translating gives CSLRVGGSTEAFF.

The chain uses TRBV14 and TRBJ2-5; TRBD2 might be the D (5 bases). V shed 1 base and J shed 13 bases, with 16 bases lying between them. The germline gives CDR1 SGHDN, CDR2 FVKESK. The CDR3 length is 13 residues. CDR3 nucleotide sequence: TGTGCCAGCAGCCAAGGCGCGTTCGGGATCCGGTACTTC. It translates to CASSQGAFGIRYF.

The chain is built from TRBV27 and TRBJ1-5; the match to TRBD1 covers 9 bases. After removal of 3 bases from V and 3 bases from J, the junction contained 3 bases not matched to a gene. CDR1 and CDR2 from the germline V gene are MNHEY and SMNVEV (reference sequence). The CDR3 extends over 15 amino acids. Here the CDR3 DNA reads TGTGCCAGCAGTTTCACAGGGGGCCCCAATCAGCCCCAGCATTTT. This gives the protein CASSFTGGPNQPQHF.

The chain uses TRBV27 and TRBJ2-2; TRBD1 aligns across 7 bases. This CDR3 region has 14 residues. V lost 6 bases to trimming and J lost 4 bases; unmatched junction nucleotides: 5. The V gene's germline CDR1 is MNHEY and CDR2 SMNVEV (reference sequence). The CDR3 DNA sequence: TGTGCCAGCAGATGGACAGGCCTCACCGGGGAGCTGTTTTTT. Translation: CASRWTGLTGELFF.

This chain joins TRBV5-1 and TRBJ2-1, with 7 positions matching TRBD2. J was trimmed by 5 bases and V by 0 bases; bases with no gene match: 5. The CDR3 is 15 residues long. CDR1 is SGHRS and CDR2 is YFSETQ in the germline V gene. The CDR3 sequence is CASSLEWGGNNEQFF. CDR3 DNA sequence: TGCGCCAGCAGCTTGGAGTGGGGGGGGAACAATGAGCAGTTCTTC.

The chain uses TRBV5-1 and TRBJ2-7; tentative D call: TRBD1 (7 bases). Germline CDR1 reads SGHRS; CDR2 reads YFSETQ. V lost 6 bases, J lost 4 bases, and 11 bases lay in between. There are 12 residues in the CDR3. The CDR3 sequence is CASKAGGYEQYF. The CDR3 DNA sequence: TGCGCCAGCAAGGCAGGGGGGTACGAGCAGTACTTC.

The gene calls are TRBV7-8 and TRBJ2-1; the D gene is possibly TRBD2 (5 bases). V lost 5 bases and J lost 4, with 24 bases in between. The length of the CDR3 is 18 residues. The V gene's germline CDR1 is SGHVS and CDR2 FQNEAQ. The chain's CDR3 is CASSPASSTEADYNEQFF. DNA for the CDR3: TGTGCCAGCAGCCCAGCCAGCAGTACAGAAGCGGATTACAATGAGCAGTTCTTC. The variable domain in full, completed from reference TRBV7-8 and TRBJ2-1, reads GAGVSQSPRYKVAKRGQDVALRCDPISGHVSLFWYQQALGQGPEFLTYFQNEAQLDKSGLPSDRFFAERPEGSVSTLKIQRTQQEDSAVYLCASSPASSTEADYNEQFFGPGTRLTVL.

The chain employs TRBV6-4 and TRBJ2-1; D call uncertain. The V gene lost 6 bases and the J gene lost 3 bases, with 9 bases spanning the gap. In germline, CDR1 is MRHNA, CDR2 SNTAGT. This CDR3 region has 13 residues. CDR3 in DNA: TGTGCCAGCAGCGCTACGAACTACAATGAGCAGTTCTTC. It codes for CASSATNYNEQFF.

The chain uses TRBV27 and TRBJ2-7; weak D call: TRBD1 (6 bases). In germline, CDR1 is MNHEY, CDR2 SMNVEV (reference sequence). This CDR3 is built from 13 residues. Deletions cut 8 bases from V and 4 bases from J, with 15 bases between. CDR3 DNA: TGTGCCAGCTCCGGGACAAATATATACGAGCAGTACTTC. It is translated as CASSGTNIYEQYF.